This T cell receptor beta chain derives from a study of CXCR3-negative and CXCR3-positive naive CD8 T cells. The study, taken as a whole, reports: Naive CXCR3-positive and CXCR3-negative cells shared TRBV-TRBJ usage; memory cells diverged. Post-cryopreservation CXCR3 expression was partly diminished, and the bulk of assays employed fresh PBMCs.

The method, 5' RACE with UMI labels, was used to prepare the TRB cDNA libraries. TCRdb re-called the 5' RACE reads, yielding one record per CDR3 amino acid sequence without DNA. This repertoire includes 20,000 to 30,000 distinct CDR3 sequences. The CDR3 totals 15 residues. From germline, CDR1 is SGDLS and CDR2 YYNGEE. Every subset of CD8+ T cells was sorted in triplicate at 250,000 to 300,000 cells each. In the case of this clonotype: The antigen remains unidentified.

The chain couples TRBV9 to TRBJ2-7; the TCRdb call, TRBD2, lacks DNA for checking. The TCR originated in a human donor in good health. Some clones in this sample may be carry-over from other donors' samples. The sequenced sample was naive CXCR3- CD8+ T cells from blood. Subset here: CD45RO-CCR7+CD27+CD95- naive CD8+ T cells lacking CXCR3 (TNR3-). The chain's CDR3 is CASSPTSGGLYEQYF.